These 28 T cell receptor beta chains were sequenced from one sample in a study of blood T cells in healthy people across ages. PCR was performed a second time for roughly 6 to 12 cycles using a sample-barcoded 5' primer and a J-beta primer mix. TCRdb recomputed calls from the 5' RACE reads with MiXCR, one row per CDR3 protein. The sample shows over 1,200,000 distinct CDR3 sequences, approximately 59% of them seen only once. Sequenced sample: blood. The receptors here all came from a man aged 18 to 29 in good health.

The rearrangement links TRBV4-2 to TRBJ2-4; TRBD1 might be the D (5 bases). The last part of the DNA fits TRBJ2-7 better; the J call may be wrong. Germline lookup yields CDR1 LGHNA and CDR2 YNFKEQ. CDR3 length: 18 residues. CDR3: CASSQDGQDNIGSYEQYF. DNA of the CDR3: TGTGCCAGCAGCCAAGATGGTCAGGACAACATAGGTAGCTACGAGCAGTACTTC.

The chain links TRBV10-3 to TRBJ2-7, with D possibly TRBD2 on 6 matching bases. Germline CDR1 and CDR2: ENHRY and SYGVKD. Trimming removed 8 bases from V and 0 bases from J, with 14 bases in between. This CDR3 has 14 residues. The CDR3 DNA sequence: TGTGCCATCGGGCCGGACGGGGGCTCCTACGAGCAGTACTTC. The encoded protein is CAIGPDGGSYEQYF.

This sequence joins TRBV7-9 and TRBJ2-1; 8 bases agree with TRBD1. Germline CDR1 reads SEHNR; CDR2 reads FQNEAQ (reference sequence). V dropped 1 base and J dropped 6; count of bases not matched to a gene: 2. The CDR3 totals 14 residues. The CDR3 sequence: CASSLEQGVNEQFF. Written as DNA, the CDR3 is TGTGCCAGCAGCTTAGAACAGGGGGTCAATGAGCAGTTCTTC.

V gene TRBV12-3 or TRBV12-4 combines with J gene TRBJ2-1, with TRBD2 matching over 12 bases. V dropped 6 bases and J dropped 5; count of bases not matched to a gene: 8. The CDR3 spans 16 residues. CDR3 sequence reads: CASRTRTSGNHNEQFF. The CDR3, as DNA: TGTGCCAGCAGAACCCGGACTAGCGGGAACCACAATGAGCAGTTCTTC.

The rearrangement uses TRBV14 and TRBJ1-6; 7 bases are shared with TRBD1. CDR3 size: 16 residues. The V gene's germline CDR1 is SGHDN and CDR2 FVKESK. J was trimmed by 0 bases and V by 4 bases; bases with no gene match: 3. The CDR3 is CASSLRQGSYNSPLHF. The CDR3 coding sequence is TGTGCCAGCAGCCTTCGACAGGGCTCCTATAATTCACCCCTCCACTTT.

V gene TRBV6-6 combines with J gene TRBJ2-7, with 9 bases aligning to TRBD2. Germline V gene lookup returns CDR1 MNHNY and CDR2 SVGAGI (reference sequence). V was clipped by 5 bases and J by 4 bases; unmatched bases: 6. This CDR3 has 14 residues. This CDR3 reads CASSNPTSGYEQYF. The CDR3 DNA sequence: TGTGCCAGCAGTAACCCAACTAGCGGGTACGAGCAGTACTTC.

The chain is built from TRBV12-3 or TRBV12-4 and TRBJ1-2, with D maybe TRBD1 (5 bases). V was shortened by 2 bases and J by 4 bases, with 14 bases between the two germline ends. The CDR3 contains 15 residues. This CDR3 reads CASSLRGTILYGYTF. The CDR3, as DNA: TGTGCCAGCAGTTTAAGAGGGACGATACTCTATGGCTACACCTTC.

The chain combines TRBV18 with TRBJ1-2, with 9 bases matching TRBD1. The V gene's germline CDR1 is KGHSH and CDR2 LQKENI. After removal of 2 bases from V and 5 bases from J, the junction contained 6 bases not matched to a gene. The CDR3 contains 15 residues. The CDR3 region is CASSPSQGAFYGYTF. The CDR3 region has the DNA TGTGCCAGCTCACCATCACAGGGGGCGTTTTATGGCTACACCTTC. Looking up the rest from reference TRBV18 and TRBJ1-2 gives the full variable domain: NAGVMQNPRHLVRRRGQEARLRCSPMKGHSHVYWYRQLPEEGLKFMVYLQKENIIDESGMPKERFSAEFPKEGPSILRIQQVVRGDSAAYFCASSPSQGAFYGYTFGSGTRLTVV.

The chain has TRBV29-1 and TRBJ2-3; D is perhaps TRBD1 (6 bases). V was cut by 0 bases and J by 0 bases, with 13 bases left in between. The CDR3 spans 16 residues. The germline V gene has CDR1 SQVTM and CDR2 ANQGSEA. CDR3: CSVEDVGDTSTDTQYF. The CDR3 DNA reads TGCAGCGTTGAAGATGTGGGGGACACTAGCACAGATACGCAGTATTTT.

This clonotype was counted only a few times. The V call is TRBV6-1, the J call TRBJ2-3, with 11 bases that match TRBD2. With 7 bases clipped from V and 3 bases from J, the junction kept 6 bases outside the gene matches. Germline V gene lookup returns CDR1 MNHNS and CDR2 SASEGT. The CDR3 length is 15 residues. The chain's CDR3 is CASTLLAGGTDTQYF. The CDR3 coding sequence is TGTGCCAGCACACTCCTAGCGGGAGGTACAGATACGCAGTATTTT.

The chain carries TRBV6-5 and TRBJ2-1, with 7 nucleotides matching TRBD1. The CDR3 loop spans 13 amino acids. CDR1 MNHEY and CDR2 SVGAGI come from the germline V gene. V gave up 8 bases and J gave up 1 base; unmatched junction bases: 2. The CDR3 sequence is CASWGQSYNEQFF. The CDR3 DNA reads TGTGCCAGCTGGGGACAGTCCTACAATGAGCAGTTCTTC.

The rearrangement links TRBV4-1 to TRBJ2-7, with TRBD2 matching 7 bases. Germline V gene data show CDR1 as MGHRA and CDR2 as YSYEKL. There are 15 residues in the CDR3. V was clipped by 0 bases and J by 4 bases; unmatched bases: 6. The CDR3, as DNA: TGCGCCAGCAGCCAAGATGGGGGAGGGTTGTACGAGCAGTACTTC. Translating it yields CASSQDGGGLYEQYF.

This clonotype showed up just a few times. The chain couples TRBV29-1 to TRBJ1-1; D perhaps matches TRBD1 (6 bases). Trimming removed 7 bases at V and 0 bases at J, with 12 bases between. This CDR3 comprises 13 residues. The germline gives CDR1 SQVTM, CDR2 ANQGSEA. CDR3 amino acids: CSGRQVLNTEAFF. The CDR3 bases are TGCAGCGGGAGACAGGTCCTGAACACTGAAGCTTTCTTT.

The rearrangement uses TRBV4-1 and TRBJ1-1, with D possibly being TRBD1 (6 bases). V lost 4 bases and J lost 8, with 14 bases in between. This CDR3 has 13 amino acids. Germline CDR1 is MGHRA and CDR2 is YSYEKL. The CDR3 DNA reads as TGCGCCAGCAGCCTTTCCCCGGGGGCGGAAGCTTTCTTT. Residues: CASSLSPGAEAFF.

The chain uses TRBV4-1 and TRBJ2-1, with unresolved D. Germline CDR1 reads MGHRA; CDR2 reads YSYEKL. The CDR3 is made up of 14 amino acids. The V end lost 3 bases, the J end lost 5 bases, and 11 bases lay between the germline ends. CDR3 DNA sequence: TGCGCCAGCAGCCACCTAGTGGGTAACAATGAGCAGTTCTTC. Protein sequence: CASSHLVGNNEQFF.

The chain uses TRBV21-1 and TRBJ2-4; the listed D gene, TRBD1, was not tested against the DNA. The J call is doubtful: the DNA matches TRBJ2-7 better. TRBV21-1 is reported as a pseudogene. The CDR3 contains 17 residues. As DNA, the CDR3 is TGTGCCAGCAGCAAAGAGGGGGGGGCGCCCTTTTTGGACGAGCAGTACTTC. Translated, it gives CASSKEGGAPFLDEQYF.

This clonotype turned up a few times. This CDR3 is CSGAGTGDRTDTQYF. CDR3 sequence (DNA): TGCAGCGGTGCCGGGACAGGGGATCGAACAGATACGCAGTATTTT. The chain recombines TRBV29-1 with TRBJ2-3; the match to TRBD1 covers 10 bases. CDR3 length: 15 residues. The V gene end was trimmed by 7 bases and the J gene end by 3 bases; junction bases not matched to a gene: 10. CDR1 and CDR2 from the germline V gene are SQVTM and ANQGSEA.

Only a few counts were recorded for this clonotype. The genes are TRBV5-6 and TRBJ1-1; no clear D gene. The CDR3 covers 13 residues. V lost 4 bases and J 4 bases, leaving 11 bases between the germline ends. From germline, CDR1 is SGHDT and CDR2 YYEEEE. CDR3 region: CASSPASGTEAFF. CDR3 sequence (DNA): TGTGCCAGCAGCCCGGCGTCAGGCACTGAAGCTTTCTTT.

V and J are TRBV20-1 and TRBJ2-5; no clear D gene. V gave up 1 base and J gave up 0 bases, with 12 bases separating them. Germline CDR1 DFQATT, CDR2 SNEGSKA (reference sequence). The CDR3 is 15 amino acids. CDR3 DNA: TGCAGTGCTAGAGTCGCTAGTGGGTACCAAGAGACCCAGTACTTC. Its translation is CSARVASGYQETQYF.

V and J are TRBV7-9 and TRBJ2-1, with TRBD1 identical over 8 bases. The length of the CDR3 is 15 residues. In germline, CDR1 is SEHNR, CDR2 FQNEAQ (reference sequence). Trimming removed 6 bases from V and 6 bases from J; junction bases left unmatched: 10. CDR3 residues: CASRAPGTGRNEQFF. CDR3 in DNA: TGTGCCAGCAGAGCGCCCGGGACAGGTCGCAATGAGCAGTTCTTC.

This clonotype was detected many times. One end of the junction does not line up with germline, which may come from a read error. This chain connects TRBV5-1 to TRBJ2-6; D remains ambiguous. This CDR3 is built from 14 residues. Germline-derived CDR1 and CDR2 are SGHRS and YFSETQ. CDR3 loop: CASSLESGANVLTF. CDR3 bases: TGTGCCAGCAGCCTTGAGTCTGGGGCCAACGTCCTGACTTTC.

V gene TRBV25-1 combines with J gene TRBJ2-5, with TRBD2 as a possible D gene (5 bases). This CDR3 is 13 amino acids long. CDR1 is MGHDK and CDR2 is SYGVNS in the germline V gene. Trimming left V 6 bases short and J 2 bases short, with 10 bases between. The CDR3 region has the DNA TGTGCCAGCAGCGACGGGATGCAAGAGACCCAGTACTTC. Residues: CASSDGMQETQYF.

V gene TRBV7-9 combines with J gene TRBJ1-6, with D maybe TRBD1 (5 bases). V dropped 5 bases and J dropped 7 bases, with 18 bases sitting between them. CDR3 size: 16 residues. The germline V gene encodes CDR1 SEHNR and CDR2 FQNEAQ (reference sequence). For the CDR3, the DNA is TGTGCCAGCAGCCCAACTCAGGCAGGGAGGAATTCACCCCTCCACTTT. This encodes CASSPTQAGRNSPLHF.

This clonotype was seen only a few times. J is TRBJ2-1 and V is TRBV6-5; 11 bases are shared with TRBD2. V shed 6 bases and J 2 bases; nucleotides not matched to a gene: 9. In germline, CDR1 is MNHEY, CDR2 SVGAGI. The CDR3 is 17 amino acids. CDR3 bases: TGTGCCAGCAGCCAGACTAGCGGGATAACCCCCTACAATGAGCAGTTCTTC. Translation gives CASSQTSGITPYNEQFF.

CDR3 coding DNA: TGTGCCAGCCTCAGGGCCGGTCACGACTACGAGCAGTACTTC. Protein: CASLRAGHDYEQYF. The chain couples TRBV6-2 or TRBV6-3 to TRBJ2-7; TRBD1 might be the D (5 bases). The length of the CDR3 is 14 residues. Germline CDR1 reads MNHEY; CDR2 reads SVGEGT. V was shortened by 8 bases and J by 3 bases, with 17 bases between the two germline ends.

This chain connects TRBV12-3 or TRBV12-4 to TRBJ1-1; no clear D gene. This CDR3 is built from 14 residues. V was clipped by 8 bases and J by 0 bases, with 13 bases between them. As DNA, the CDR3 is TGTGCCAGCGGTCCCCAGGATATGAACACTGAAGCTTTCTTT. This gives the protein CASGPQDMNTEAFF.

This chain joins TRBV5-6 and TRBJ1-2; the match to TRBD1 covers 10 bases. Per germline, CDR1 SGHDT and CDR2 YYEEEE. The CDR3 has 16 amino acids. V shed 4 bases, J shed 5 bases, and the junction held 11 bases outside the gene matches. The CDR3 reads CASSLFDRGRSYGYTF. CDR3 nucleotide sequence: TGTGCCAGCAGCCTCTTTGACAGGGGGCGAAGTTATGGCTACACCTTC.

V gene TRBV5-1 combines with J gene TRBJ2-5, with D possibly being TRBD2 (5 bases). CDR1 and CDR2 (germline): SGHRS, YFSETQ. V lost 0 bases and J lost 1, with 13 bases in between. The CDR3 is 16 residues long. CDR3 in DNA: TGCGCCAGCAGCTTGGTGGCAGGAGGAAGCCAAGAGACCCAGTACTTC. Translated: CASSLVAGGSQETQYF.